Listed below are T cell receptor beta chains from one sample, sequenced in a study of human T cells and chemical hapten exposure. TCRdb independently ran MiXCR on the RACE reads; one entry per CDR3 protein. This table holds 50,000 to 75,000 distinct CDR3 sequences, 11% found once. Here the sequenced sample was whole blood, taken in connection with sensitization to the hapten diphenylcyclopropenone (DPC). The receptors derive from a woman aged 25 to 45 with alopecia areata. Some clones in this sample may be carry-over from other donors' samples. Each CDR3 is given with its conserved first and last residue. Each record gives: clone size, D gene, J gene, V gene, CDR3 DNA, CDR3 protein. D genes are given only for firm matches. Rows give clone size only sometimes, using once, few, many, or a class for an expanded clone.

clone_size: many; d_call: TRBD1; j_call: TRBJ1-1; v_call: TRBV6-1; cdr3_nt: TGTGCCAGCCAGCTCCAACCGGGACAGATGAACACTGAAGCTTTCTTT; cdr3_aa: CASQLQPGQMNTEAFF
clone_size: few; d_call: NA; j_call: TRBJ2-7; v_call: TRBV5-1; cdr3_nt: TGCGCCAGCAGCTACACCGATGGCAGGGGCCACGAGCAGTACTTC; cdr3_aa: CASSYTDGRGHEQYF
clone_size: NA; d_call: NA; j_call: TRBJ2-2; v_call: TRBV6-6; cdr3_nt: TGTGCCAGCAGTTCTCCCGGGGAGCTGTTTTTT; cdr3_aa: CASSSPGELFF
clone_size: many; d_call: NA; j_call: TRBJ1-2; v_call: TRBV28; cdr3_nt: TGTGCCAGCAATACAGGATATTATGGCTACACCTTC; cdr3_aa: CASNTGYYGYTF
clone_size: NA; d_call: TRBD2; j_call: TRBJ2-3; v_call: TRBV5-1; cdr3_nt: TGCGCCAGCAGCTTGGGTAGCGGGGTGGCAGATACGCAGTATTTT; cdr3_aa: CASSLGSGVADTQYF
clone_size: NA; d_call: NA; j_call: TRBJ2-1; v_call: TRBV7-3; cdr3_nt: TGTGCCAGCAGCTTAACGGTAGACCCATACAATGAGCAGTTCTTC; cdr3_aa: CASSLTVDPYNEQFF
clone_size: many; d_call: TRBD2; j_call: TRBJ2-2; v_call: TRBV27; cdr3_nt: TGTGCCAGCAGTTTACCGGGAGGGCCGAATCCGGGGGAGCTGTTTTTT; cdr3_aa: CASSLPGGPNPGELFF
clone_size: NA; d_call: TRBD1; j_call: TRBJ1-2; v_call: TRBV5-4; cdr3_nt: TGTGCCAGCAGCGCACAGGGGTCCCATGGCTACACCTTC; cdr3_aa: CASSAQGSHGYTF
clone_size: many; d_call: NA; j_call: TRBJ2-2; v_call: TRBV2; cdr3_nt: TGTGCCAGCGGGTCGGCCGGGGAGCTGTTTTTT; cdr3_aa: CASGSAGELFF
clone_size: NA; d_call: NA; j_call: TRBJ2-3; v_call: TRBV7-6; cdr3_nt: TGTGCCAGCAGCTTGTATCAAGATACGCAGTATTTT; cdr3_aa: CASSLYQDTQYF
clone_size: NA; d_call: NA; j_call: TRBJ2-1; v_call: TRBV11-2; cdr3_nt: TGTGCCAGCAGCTTATATTACAGGGCAAACTCCTACAATGAGCAGTTCTTC; cdr3_aa: CASSLYYRANSYNEQFF
clone_size: many; d_call: NA; j_call: TRBJ1-1; v_call: TRBV14; cdr3_nt: TGTGCCAGCAGCCACACAGGTACGGGAGCTTTCTTT; cdr3_aa: CASSHTGTGAFF